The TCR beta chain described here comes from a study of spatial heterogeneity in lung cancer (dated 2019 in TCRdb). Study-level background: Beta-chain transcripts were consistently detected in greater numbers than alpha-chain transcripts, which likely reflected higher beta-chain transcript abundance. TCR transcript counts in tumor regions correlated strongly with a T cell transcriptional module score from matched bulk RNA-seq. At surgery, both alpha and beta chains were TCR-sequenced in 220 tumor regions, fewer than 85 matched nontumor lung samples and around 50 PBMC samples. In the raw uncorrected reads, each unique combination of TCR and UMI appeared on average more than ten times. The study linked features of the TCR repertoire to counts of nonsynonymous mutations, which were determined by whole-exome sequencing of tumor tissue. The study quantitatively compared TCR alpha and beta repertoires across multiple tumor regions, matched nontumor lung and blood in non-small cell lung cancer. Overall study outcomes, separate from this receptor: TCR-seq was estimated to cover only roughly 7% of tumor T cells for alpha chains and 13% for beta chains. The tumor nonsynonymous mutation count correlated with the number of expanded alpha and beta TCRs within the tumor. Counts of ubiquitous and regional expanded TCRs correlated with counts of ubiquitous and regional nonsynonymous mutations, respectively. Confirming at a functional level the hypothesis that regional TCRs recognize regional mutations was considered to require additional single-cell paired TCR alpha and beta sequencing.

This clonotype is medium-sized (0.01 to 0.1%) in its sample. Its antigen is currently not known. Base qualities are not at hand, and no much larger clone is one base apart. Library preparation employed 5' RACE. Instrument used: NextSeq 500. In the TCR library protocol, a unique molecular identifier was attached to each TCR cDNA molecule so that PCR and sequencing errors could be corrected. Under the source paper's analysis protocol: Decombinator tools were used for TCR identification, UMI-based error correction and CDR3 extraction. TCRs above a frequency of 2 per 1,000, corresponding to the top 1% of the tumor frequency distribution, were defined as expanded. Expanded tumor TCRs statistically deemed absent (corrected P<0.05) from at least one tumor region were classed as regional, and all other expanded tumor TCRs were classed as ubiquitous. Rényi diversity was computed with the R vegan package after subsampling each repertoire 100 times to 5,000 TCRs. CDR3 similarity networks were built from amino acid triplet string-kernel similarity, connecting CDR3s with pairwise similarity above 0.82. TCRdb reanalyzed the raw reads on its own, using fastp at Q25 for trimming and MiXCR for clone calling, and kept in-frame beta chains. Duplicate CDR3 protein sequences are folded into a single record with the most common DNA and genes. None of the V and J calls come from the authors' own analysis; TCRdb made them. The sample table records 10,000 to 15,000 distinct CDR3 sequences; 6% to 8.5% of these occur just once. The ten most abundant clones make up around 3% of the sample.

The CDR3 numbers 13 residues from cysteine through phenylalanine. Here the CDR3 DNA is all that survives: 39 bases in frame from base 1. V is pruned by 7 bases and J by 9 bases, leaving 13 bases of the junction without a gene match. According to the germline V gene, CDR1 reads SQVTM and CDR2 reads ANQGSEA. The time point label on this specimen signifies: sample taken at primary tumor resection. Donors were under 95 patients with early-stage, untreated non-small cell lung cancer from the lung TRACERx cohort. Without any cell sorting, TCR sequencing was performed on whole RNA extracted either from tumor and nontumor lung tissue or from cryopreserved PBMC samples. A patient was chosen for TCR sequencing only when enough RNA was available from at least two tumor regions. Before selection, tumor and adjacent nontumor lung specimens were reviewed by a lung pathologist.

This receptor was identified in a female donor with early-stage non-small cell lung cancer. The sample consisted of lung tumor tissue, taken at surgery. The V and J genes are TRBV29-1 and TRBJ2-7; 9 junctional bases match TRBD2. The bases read TGCAGCGCCCGCGGGGGGGACGTCGGAGCGCAGTACTTC. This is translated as CSARGGDVGAQYF.